These 30 T cell receptor beta chains came from one sample sequenced in a study of Graves' ophthalmopathy and Graves' hyperthyroidism. The TCR beta CDR3 regions underwent amplification from RNA transcripts. Following a first-round RT-PCR that used HTBI primers, a second-round multiplex PCR was carried out. TCRdb redid the calling of the multiplex PCR reads with MiXCR, one entry per CDR3 protein. Of over a million distinct CDR3 sequences in the sample, 35% to 40% were seen once. The sample was peripheral blood or thyroid tissue (not recorded which). Every receptor here comes from an adult man with Graves' hyperthyroidism.

The chain is built from TRBV5-1 and TRBJ1-1; D is unclear. V was cut by 4 bases and J by 0 bases, with 13 bases left in between. In germline, CDR1 is SGHRS, CDR2 YFSETQ. The CDR3 has 15 amino acids. CDR3: CASSTTDGLNTEAFF. The CDR3 region has the DNA TGCGCCAGCAGCACGACGGACGGCCTGAACACTGAAGCTTTCTTT.

The CDR3 DNA is TGTGCCAGCAGCCCTGGAACAGCCAAGCAGTACTTC. The encoded protein is CASSPGTAKQYF. The chain couples TRBV14 to TRBJ2-7, with unresolved D. Germline V gene sequence: CDR1 SGHDN, CDR2 FVKESK. The CDR3 is 12 amino acids. V was clipped by 4 bases and J by 8 bases, with 12 bases between them.

The rearrangement joins TRBV7-3 to TRBJ1-6; D perhaps matches TRBD1 (6 bases). V lost 0 bases and J 5 bases, leaving 23 bases between the germline ends. This CDR3 spans 20 amino acids. CDR1 SGHTA and CDR2 FQGTGA come from the germline V gene. The CDR3 loop reads CASSLTSGAFQTADNSPLHF. CDR3 DNA sequence: TGTGCCAGCAGCTTAACCTCGGGGGCCTTCCAGACCGCGGATAATTCACCCCTCCACTTT.

Regarding this clonotype: With a much larger clone just one base away, this may be a read error. V is TRBV19 and J is TRBJ1-1; D gene uncertain. V was cut by 1 base and J by 8 bases, with 17 bases left in between. Germline V lookup: CDR1 LNHDA, CDR2 SQIVND (reference sequence). The CDR3 is 15 residues long. CDR3 nucleotides: TGTGCCAGTAGTATAGGCGGCCCTCCTCTAATCGAAGCTTTCTTT. Its translation: CASSIGGPPLIEAFF.

This clonotype showed up many times. The chain joins TRBV6-1 to TRBJ1-2, with D possibly being TRBD1 (6 bases). This CDR3 region has 13 residues. Per germline, CDR1 MNHNS and CDR2 SASEGT. V lost 4 bases and J 6 bases, leaving 12 bases between the germline ends. The CDR3 here is CASSVRQVDGYTF. The CDR3 DNA reads as TGTGCCAGCAGTGTACGACAGGTAGATGGCTACACCTTC.

The chain carries TRBV20-1 and TRBJ1-5, with D possibly TRBD1 on 6 matching bases. Germline V CDR1 and CDR2: DFQATT, SNEGSKA (reference sequence). CDR3 length equals 19 residues. Deletions cut 4 bases from V and 0 bases from J, with 25 bases between. In DNA, the CDR3 is TGCAGTGCTATTAATTCTATAGGACAGTACGGTGATAGCAATCAGCCCCAGCATTTT. This gives the protein CSAINSIGQYGDSNQPQHF.

This rearrangement joins TRBV6-2 or TRBV6-3 to TRBJ2-7; the D is unclear. V was trimmed by 6 bases and J by 1 base, leaving 19 bases between them. Per the germline V gene, CDR1 is MNHEY and CDR2 is SVGEGT. This CDR3 contains 16 residues. CDR3 loop: CASRHFGQELSYEQYF. Written as DNA, the CDR3 is TGTGCCAGCAGACACTTTGGGCAGGAATTATCCTACGAGCAGTACTTC.

This clonotype was seen many times. V usage is TRBV10-2 and J usage is TRBJ1-2; D uncertain. The germline V and J ends were trimmed by 4 bases and 7 bases, with 16 bases remaining between them. Germline V gene data show CDR1 as WSHSY and CDR2 as SAAADI. The CDR3 has 14 residues. CDR3 sequence: CASSGGSRGRGYTF. The CDR3 DNA sequence: TGCGCCAGCAGTGGAGGTAGCAGAGGCCGTGGCTACACCTTC.

This clonotype turned up a few times. This chain uses TRBV7-2 with TRBJ1-6; the D is unclear. The CDR3 extends over 12 amino acids. V lost 8 bases to trimming and J lost 2 bases, with 4 bases between them. Germline CDR1 reads SGHTA; CDR2 reads FQGNSA. The CDR3 DNA reads as TGTGCCAGCGGGCCCTATAATTCACCCCTCCACTTT. It translates to CASGPYNSPLHF.

Ten or more counts support this clonotype. The CDR3 coding sequence is TGTGCCAGCAGCGTAGACAGGTTATACGAGCAGTACTTC. It yields the protein CASSVDRLYEQYF. This rearrangement joins TRBV7-6 to TRBJ2-7; D may be TRBD1 (6 bases). The length of the CDR3 is 13 residues. V was shortened by 5 bases and J by 4 bases, with 12 bases between the two germline ends. The germline V gene has CDR1 SGHVS and CDR2 FNYEAQ.

The V gene is TRBV12-3 or TRBV12-4, the J gene TRBJ1-3; D gene uncertain. V shed 6 bases and J shed 3 bases, with 15 bases lying between them. The CDR3 consists of 15 residues. CDR3 DNA sequence: TGTGCCAGCAGCCCCGAAATGGGTCGTGGAAACACCATATATTTT. Its protein product is CASSPEMGRGNTIYF.

This clonotype was seen more than once but under ten times. The genes are TRBV7-2 and TRBJ2-7; 8 bases line up with TRBD1. Trimming cost V 3 bases and J 1 base; bases outside gene matches: 5. This CDR3 comprises 15 residues. Germline assignment: CDR1 SGHTA and CDR2 FQGNSA. CDR3 residues: CASSLGTGYSYEQYF. CDR3 DNA: TGTGCCAGCAGCTTGGGGACAGGATATTCCTACGAGCAGTACTTC.

This chain uses TRBV6-6 with TRBJ2-2; D is uncertain. In germline, CDR1 is MNHNY, CDR2 SVGAGI (reference sequence). The CDR3 runs 12 residues. V lost 5 bases and J lost 6, with 7 bases in between. This CDR3 is CASSNNPGELFF. Written as DNA, the CDR3 is TGTGCCAGCAGTAATAATCCCGGGGAGCTGTTTTTT.

In DNA, the CDR3 is TGTGCCATCGGGAGCAATCAGCCCCAGCATTTT. Translation: CAIGSNQPQHF. The chain couples TRBV24-1 to TRBJ1-5; the D is unclear. V lost 11 bases and J 1 base, leaving 5 bases between the germline ends. Looked up from germline, CDR1 is KGHDR and CDR2 is SFDVKD. The CDR3 runs 11 residues.

This clonotype was recorded a few times. The chain uses TRBV15 and TRBJ2-3; TRBD2 agrees at 7 bases. The ends lost 2 bases at V and 1 base at J; junction bases unmatched: 9. The CDR3 covers 17 residues. Germline V gene data show CDR1 as LNHNV and CDR2 as YYDKDF (reference sequence). As DNA, the CDR3 is TGTGCCACCAGCAGACCCCCCGGGCTAGCGGGCACAGATACGCAGTATTTT. This gives the protein CATSRPPGLAGTDTQYF.

This chain connects TRBV6-1 to TRBJ2-7; perhaps TRBD1 as D (5 bases). Trimming took off 1 base at V and 6 bases at J, with 10 bases between the two ends. This CDR3 comprises 13 residues. From germline, CDR1 is MNHNS and CDR2 SASEGT. The CDR3 coding sequence is TGTGCCAGCAGTGAAGGTGTGGGGCGCGAGCAGTACTTC. It translates to CASSEGVGREQYF.

This chain uses TRBV12-3 or TRBV12-4 with TRBJ2-5; TRBD2 agrees at 7 bases. The CDR3 is 14 amino acids. V shed 4 bases, J shed 3 bases, and the junction held 5 bases outside the gene matches. As DNA, the CDR3 is TGTGCCAGCAGTTACCGGGGAGGGGAAGAGACCCAGTACTTC. Translated: CASSYRGGEETQYF.

This sequence joins TRBV11-2 and TRBJ1-6, with 9 bases that match TRBD1. This CDR3 is built from 14 residues. Germline V CDR1 and CDR2: SGHAT, FQNNGV. Trimming at V came to 0 bases and at J to 9 bases, leaving 0 bases not matched to a gene. DNA of the CDR3: TGTGCCAGCAGCTTAGAGGACAGGGGTTCACCCCTCCACTTT. Protein: CASSLEDRGSPLHF.

V and J are TRBV10-2 and TRBJ2-7; perhaps TRBD2 as D (6 bases). V gave up 6 bases and J gave up 7 bases, with 19 bases separating them. The CDR3 covers 14 residues. CDR1 WSHSY and CDR2 SAAADI come from the germline V gene. CDR3 loop: CASRIGGAGGEQYF. Here the CDR3 DNA reads TGCGCCAGCAGGATCGGAGGGGCAGGCGGGGAGCAGTACTTC.

This chain uses TRBV19 with TRBJ2-2, with D unresolved. With 5 bases removed from V and 5 bases from J, the gap between germline ends came to 9 bases. Germline V gives CDR1 LNHDA, CDR2 SQIVND (reference sequence). The CDR3 is made up of 13 amino acids. CDR3 sequence reads: CASSVKGTGELFF. In nucleotides, the CDR3 is TGTGCCAGTAGTGTAAAAGGAACCGGGGAGCTGTTTTTT.

There are many counts of this clonotype. The chain employs TRBV7-9 and TRBJ2-5, with TRBD2 as a possible D gene (5 bases). V lost 3 bases, J lost 5 bases, and 10 bases lay in between. CDR1 and CDR2 from the germline V gene are SEHNR and FQNEAQ (reference sequence). The CDR3 has 13 residues. The CDR3 DNA sequence: TGTGCCAGCAGCTTTGGGAGTCGCGAGACCCAGTACTTC. Residues: CASSFGSRETQYF.

This clonotype was seen at least ten times. V is TRBV2 and J is TRBJ2-7, with D possibly matching TRBD2 (7 bases). CDR1 is SNHLY, CDR2 FYNNEI, per germline. V was pared by 4 bases and J by 2 bases, with 15 bases between. CDR3 length equals 15 residues. The chain's CDR3 is CASSGGGEFAYEQYF. In DNA, the CDR3 is TGTGCCAGCAGTGGCGGGGGCGAGTTCGCCTACGAGCAGTACTTC.

This clonotype showed up many times. The V gene is TRBV7-8, the J gene TRBJ1-5; a weak D match, TRBD1 (6 bases). Germline assignment: CDR1 SGHVS and CDR2 FQNEAQ. This CDR3 contains 14 residues. V was shortened by 5 bases and J by 2 bases, with 10 bases between the two germline ends. The CDR3 spells CASSRGPGNQPQHF. The DNA of the CDR3 is TGTGCCAGCAGCCGGGGGCCCGGCAATCAGCCCCAGCATTTT.

V and J are TRBV30 and TRBJ1-1; a weak D match, TRBD1 (5 bases). Trimming took 3 bases from V and 7 from J, leaving 24 bases between them. CDR1 is GTSNPN, CDR2 SVGIG, per germline (reference sequence). The CDR3 covers 16 residues. The CDR3, as DNA: TGTGCCTGGAGACAGCCGGGACGCAGGAGGCTAGATGAAGCTTTCTTT. Protein: CAWRQPGRRRLDEAFF. The full variable domain, its missing parts supplied by reference TRBV30 and TRBJ1-1, is SQTIHQWPATLVQPVGSPLSLECTVEGTSNPNLYWYRQAAGRGLQLLFYSVGIGQISSEVPQNLSASRPQDRQFILSSKKLLLSDSGFYLCAWRQPGRRRLDEAFFGQGTRLTVV.

This clonotype was seen repeatedly, ten times or more. The chain is built from TRBV9 and TRBJ2-2; no clear D gene. Deletions cut 4 bases from V and 6 bases from J, with 13 bases between. Germline-derived CDR1 and CDR2 are SGDLS and YYNGEE. The CDR3 is 14 residues long. CDR3 loop: CASSPPRQPGELFF. As DNA, the CDR3 is TGTGCCAGCAGCCCCCCCCGCCAGCCCGGGGAGCTGTTTTTT.

This clonotype was picked up many times. The rearrangement uses TRBV2 and TRBJ2-6; D unresolved. Germline CDR1 SNHLY, CDR2 FYNNEI. CDR3 length equals 13 residues. The V end was cut by 11 bases, the J end by 0 bases, with 8 bases between. CDR3 bases: TGTGCCCGTCGGACCTCTGGGGCCAACGTCCTGACTTTC. Translated, it gives CARRTSGANVLTF.

In this sample, this clonotype turned up many times. The chain recombines TRBV5-5 with TRBJ1-6; TRBD1 might be the D (5 bases). Trimming cost V 9 bases and J 11 bases, with 15 bases left between them. This CDR3 comprises 12 residues. Looked up from germline, CDR1 is SGHKS and CDR2 is YYEKEE (reference sequence). The CDR3 nucleotides are TGTGCCACCACCTGGGGGTCGGCACCCCTCCACTTT. Its translation is CATTWGSAPLHF.

In this sample, this clonotype turned up many times. V gene TRBV29-1 combines with J gene TRBJ1-2; D remains unclear. Germline lookup yields CDR1 SQVTM and CDR2 ANQGSEA. V was pared by 4 bases and J by 8 bases, with 14 bases between. CDR3 length: 12 residues. CDR3 region: CSVVARADGYTF. For the CDR3, the DNA is TGCAGCGTTGTCGCCCGAGCCGACGGCTACACCTTC.

In this sample, this clonotype turned up a few times. The rearrangement links TRBV20-1 to TRBJ2-5; D gene unclear. The CDR3 is made up of 13 amino acids. Between the trimmed V and J ends, which lost 2 bases and 8 bases, there was a span of 15 bases. Germline-derived CDR1 and CDR2 are DFQATT and SNEGSKA (reference sequence). The CDR3 DNA reads TGCAGTGCTAGAACGGACCTGAAGAGTACCCAGTACTTC. Its protein product is CSARTDLKSTQYF.

A word on this clonotype: A much larger clonotype is one base distant, so this may be a read error. The rearrangement uses TRBV10-1 and TRBJ1-1; D is perhaps TRBD1 (6 bases). Trimming stripped 6 bases from V and 4 bases from J, with 18 bases between. The CDR3 runs 15 residues. Germline CDR1 reads WNHNN; CDR2 reads SYGVQD (reference sequence). The chain's CDR3 is CASSHRQALSTEAFF. For the CDR3, the DNA is TGCGCCAGCAGCCACCGACAGGCCTTGAGCACTGAAGCTTTCTTT.